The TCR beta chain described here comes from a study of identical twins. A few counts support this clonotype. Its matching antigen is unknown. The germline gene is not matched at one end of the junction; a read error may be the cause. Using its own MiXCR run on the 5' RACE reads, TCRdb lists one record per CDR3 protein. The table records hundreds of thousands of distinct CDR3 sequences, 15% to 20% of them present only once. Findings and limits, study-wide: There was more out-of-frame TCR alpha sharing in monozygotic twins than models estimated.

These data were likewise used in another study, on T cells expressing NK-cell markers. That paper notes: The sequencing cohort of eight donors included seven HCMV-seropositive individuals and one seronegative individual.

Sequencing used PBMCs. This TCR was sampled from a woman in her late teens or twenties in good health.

The CDR3 coding sequence is TGTGCCAGCAGCCAAGTAGACAGGGATGGCCACACCTTC. It yields the protein CASSQVDRDGHTF. The chain is built from TRBV3-1 and TRBJ1-2; 7 bases line up with TRBD1. Germline assignment: CDR1 LGHDT and CDR2 YNNKEL (reference sequence). The CDR3 is 13 residues long.